A single sample is the source of the 24 T cell receptor beta chains below, sequenced in a study of blood T cells in healthy people across ages. A J-beta primer mix and a sample-barcoded 5' primer were used in a second PCR of roughly 7 to 12 cycles. TCRdb reprocessed the 5' RACE reads via MiXCR and lists one record per CDR3 protein. The top ten hold under 25% of the sample, which has about 720,000 distinct CDR3 sequences, about 24% seen once. Sequencing was carried out using blood. These receptors all stem from a man between 65 and 85 years old in good health.

The CDR3 coding sequence is TGTGCCAGCAGCTTAGAGTGGGATACCGGGGAGCTGTTTTTT. This codes for CASSLEWDTGELFF. V usage is TRBV11-3 and J usage is TRBJ2-2; D is uncertain. Trimming left V 0 bases short and J 5 bases short, with 7 bases between. The CDR3 loop spans 14 amino acids. The germline V gene encodes CDR1 SGHNT and CDR2 YENEEA. The full variable domain, its missing parts supplied by reference TRBV11-3 and TRBJ2-2, is EAGVVQSPRYKIIEKKQPVAFWCNPISGHNTLYWYLQNLGQGPELLIRYENEEAVDDSQLPKDRFSAERLKGVDSTLKIQPAELGDSAVYLCASSLEWDTGELFFGEGSRLTVL.

The V gene is TRBV7-9, the J gene TRBJ2-1; no reliable D call. CDR1 and CDR2 (germline): SEHNR, FQNEAQ (reference sequence). The CDR3 is 13 amino acids. Trimming removed 2 bases at V and 3 bases at J, with 5 bases between. The CDR3 nucleotides read TGTGCCAGCAGCTTACCCGTCTACAATGAGCAGTTCTTC. It encodes CASSLPVYNEQFF.

The CDR3 reads CASSFWEAVVSFF. CDR3 coding DNA: TGTGCCAGCAGTTTCTGGGAGGCGGTCGTGTCTTTCTTT. J is TRBJ1-1 and V is TRBV6-2 or TRBV6-3; D remains unclear. Germline assignment: CDR1 MNHEY and CDR2 SVGEGT. The V and J ends lost 4 bases and 12 bases respectively, with 18 bases between them. CDR3 size: 13 residues.

V is TRBV20-1 and J is TRBJ2-5; TRBD2 matches 7 bases. J gave up 2 bases and V 5 bases, and 11 bases lay outside the gene matches. Germline V gene lookup returns CDR1 DFQATT and CDR2 SNEGSKA (reference sequence). The CDR3 length is 15 residues. This CDR3 is CSARNTAGVQETQYF. The CDR3 nucleotides are TGCAGTGCTCGCAATACCGCGGGGGTACAAGAGACCCAGTACTTC.

This chain connects TRBV10-3 to TRBJ1-2; D is perhaps TRBD1 (5 bases). The CDR3 is 13 residues long. V was trimmed by 5 bases and J by 2 bases, leaving 9 bases between them. Germline assignment: CDR1 ENHRY and CDR2 SYGVKD. The CDR3, as DNA: TGTGCCATCAGTCCCGGGGGGAACTATGGCTACACCTTC. This codes for CAISPGGNYGYTF.

V is TRBV14 and J is TRBJ1-1; D unresolved. Germline assignment: CDR1 SGHDN and CDR2 FVKESK. The CDR3 is 12 amino acids. Deletions cut 2 bases from V and 7 bases from J, with 8 bases between. In DNA, the CDR3 is TGTGCCAGCAGCCAATGGGAAAGTGAAGCTTTCTTT. It specifies CASSQWESEAFF.

This clonotype was observed a single time. The CDR3 nucleotides read TGTGCCAGCAGCTTAATGGCTAGCGGGAGTGGAGATACGCAGTATTTT. It encodes CASSLMASGSGDTQYF. V gene TRBV7-6 combines with J gene TRBJ2-3; 10 nucleotides match TRBD2. Germline CDR1 is SGHVS and CDR2 is FNYEAQ. The CDR3 sequence is 16 residues long. V lost 2 bases, J lost 5 bases, and 7 bases stayed unmatched.

In this sample, this clonotype turned up a few times. J is TRBJ1-4 and V is TRBV4-1, with D tentatively TRBD1 (5 bases). Trimming took off 4 bases at V and 0 bases at J, with 18 bases between the two ends. Per the germline V gene, CDR1 is MGHRA and CDR2 is YSYEKL. The CDR3 totals 18 residues. CDR3: CASSPSFRDVATNEKLFF. CDR3 in DNA: TGCGCCAGCAGCCCCAGTTTCCGGGACGTCGCAACTAATGAAAAACTGTTTTTT.

This clonotype was seen more than once but under ten times. The chain couples TRBV7-9 to TRBJ2-7; 7 nucleotides line up with TRBD1. V lost 2 bases and J lost 5; bases outside the gene matches: 9. The CDR3 length is 15 residues. Germline CDR1 SEHNR, CDR2 FQNEAQ (reference sequence). The CDR3 DNA sequence: TGTGCCAGCAGCTTAAGACAGGGCGGCGGAAACGAGCAGTACTTC. This encodes CASSLRQGGGNEQYF.

Only a few counts were recorded for this clonotype. The chain carries TRBV5-1 and TRBJ2-7; TRBD2 aligns across 10 bases. CDR1 and CDR2 from the germline V gene are SGHRS and YFSETQ. The CDR3 loop spans 14 amino acids. Losses at the gene ends were 0 bases for V and 7 bases for J; bases not matched to a gene: 4. CDR3 sequence: CASSLALAGEEQYV. The CDR3 DNA follows: TGCGCCAGCAGCTTGGCTCTAGCGGGAGAAGAGCAGTACGTC.

This clonotype was recorded a few times. This chain links TRBV6-5 with TRBJ1-2, with D perhaps TRBD1 (6 bases). This CDR3 has 14 amino acids. Per the germline V gene, CDR1 is MNHEY and CDR2 is SVGAGI. Trimming removed 6 bases from V and 0 bases from J, with 11 bases in between. CDR3 protein: CASRIQGANYGYTF. Here the CDR3 DNA reads TGTGCCAGCAGGATACAGGGAGCTAACTATGGCTACACCTTC.

This clonotype was seen more than once but under ten times. The CDR3 spells CASRTGLTDTQYF. CDR3 DNA: TGTGCCAGCAGAACGGGCCTCACAGATACGCAGTATTTT. The rearrangement joins TRBV7-2 to TRBJ2-3; no clear D. The CDR3 extends over 13 amino acids. V was trimmed by 6 bases and J by 2 bases, leaving 9 bases between them. Germline values: CDR1 SGHTA, CDR2 FQGNSA.

In this sample, this clonotype turned up a few times. The V and J genes are TRBV11-3 and TRBJ2-1; 12 bases are shared with TRBD2. The CDR3 loop spans 16 amino acids. The V and J ends lost 5 bases and 5 bases, in that order; junction bases with no gene match: 7. Per germline, CDR1 SGHNT and CDR2 YENEEA. The CDR3 reads CASSALAGGINNEQFF. As DNA, the CDR3 is TGTGCCAGCAGCGCACTAGCGGGAGGAATCAACAATGAGCAGTTCTTC. Together with reference TRBV11-3 and TRBJ2-1, the CDR3 gives the full variable domain: EAGVVQSPRYKIIEKKQPVAFWCNPISGHNTLYWYLQNLGQGPELLIRYENEEAVDDSQLPKDRFSAERLKGVDSTLKIQPAELGDSAVYLCASSALAGGINNEQFFGPGTRLTVL.

The chain couples TRBV24-1 to TRBJ2-2; 9 bases align to TRBD1. The CDR3 has 17 residues. Germline-derived CDR1 and CDR2 are KGHDR and SFDVKD. V lost 0 bases and J lost 4; bases outside the gene matches: 5. CDR3 region: CATSDLSGTGLTGELFF. The CDR3 nucleotides read TGTGCCACCAGTGATTTGTCCGGGACAGGGCTCACCGGGGAGCTGTTTTTT.

CDR3 coding DNA: TGTGCCAGCAGTTTATCGGTCTGGGGAAGCGGCTACACCTTC. Translation: CASSLSVWGSGYTF. The chain recombines TRBV28 with TRBJ1-2; unclear D gene. Trimming removed 1 base from V and 8 bases from J, with 14 bases in between. The CDR3 consists of 14 residues. Germline V gene data show CDR1 as MDHEN and CDR2 as SYDVKM.

This clonotype has more than one count but fewer than ten. This rearrangement joins TRBV7-9 to TRBJ1-2; D is undetermined. Germline V CDR1 and CDR2: SEHNR, FQNEAQ (reference sequence). V was trimmed by 6 bases and J by 0 bases, leaving 8 bases between them. This CDR3 has 13 amino acids. CDR3 amino acids: CASRTVANYGYTF. The CDR3 nucleotides read TGTGCCAGCAGAACTGTAGCTAACTATGGCTACACCTTC.

This clonotype was picked up a small number of times. This sequence joins TRBV11-3 and TRBJ2-1, with 12 nucleotides matching TRBD2. Trimming took 3 bases from V and 7 from J; bases not matched to a gene: 13. The CDR3 totals 18 residues. Per germline, CDR1 SGHNT and CDR2 YENEEA. CDR3 sequence (DNA): TGTGCCAGCAGCTTCTCACGGACTAGCGGGGAAAGGGGTAATGAGCAGTTCTTC. Translating it yields CASSFSRTSGERGNEQFF.

This chain links TRBV18 with TRBJ2-5; D ambiguous. There are 13 residues in the CDR3. Trimming left V 2 bases short and J 2 bases short, with 6 bases between. The germline gives CDR1 KGHSH, CDR2 LQKENI. CDR3 loop: CASSPAIQETQYF. CDR3 nucleotide sequence: TGTGCCAGCTCACCAGCTATTCAAGAGACCCAGTACTTC. The whole variable domain, filled in from reference TRBV18 and TRBJ2-5, reads NAGVMQNPRHLVRRRGQEARLRCSPMKGHSHVYWYRQLPEEGLKFMVYLQKENIIDESGMPKERFSAEFPKEGPSILRIQQVVRGDSAAYFCASSPAIQETQYFGPGTRLLVL.

V usage is TRBV12-3 or TRBV12-4 and J usage is TRBJ2-1; possibly TRBD2 for D (5 bases). The CDR3 is made up of 14 amino acids. V lost 8 bases to trimming and J lost 1 base, with 12 bases between them. The chain's CDR3 is CASGLQESYNEQFF. The CDR3 nucleotides are TGTGCCAGCGGACTCCAGGAATCCTACAATGAGCAGTTCTTC.

The sample holds a few counts of this clonotype. The chain is built from TRBV11-2 and TRBJ1-4; 8 bases agree with TRBD1. Germline loops: CDR1 SGHAT, CDR2 FQNNGV. The CDR3 extends over 21 amino acids. J gave up 3 bases and V 5 bases, and 23 bases lay outside the gene matches. This CDR3 reads CASSPPVKRAGGFRANEKLFF. The CDR3 nucleotides read TGTGCCAGCAGCCCCCCGGTGAAAAGGGCAGGGGGCTTTCGGGCTAATGAAAAACTGTTTTTT.

This clonotype occurred a few times. The genes are TRBV20-1 and TRBJ2-7; no clear D. This CDR3 comprises 14 residues. Trimming removed 2 bases at V and 4 bases at J, with 15 bases between. Germline V gene sequence: CDR1 DFQATT, CDR2 SNEGSKA (reference sequence). The CDR3 nucleotides read TGCAGTGCTAGATCACAAATTGGGGATTACGAGCAGTACTTC. Encoded protein: CSARSQIGDYEQYF.

This clonotype showed up just a few times. The V and J genes are TRBV29-1 and TRBJ2-3; 10 nucleotides align to TRBD2. Trimming removed 4 bases from V and 0 bases from J; junction bases left unmatched: 25. In germline, CDR1 is SQVTM, CDR2 ANQGSEA. The CDR3 is 22 residues long. The CDR3 DNA follows: TGCAGCGTTGCCCCGCGCCTCCTAACTGGGGCTAGCGGGGGACCGAGCACAGATACGCAGTATTTT. It translates to CSVAPRLLTGASGGPSTDTQYF.

CDR3 DNA sequence: TGTGCCAGTAGTACGTTCGGGACAGGGGAAAATGAGCAGTTCTTC. Its protein product is CASSTFGTGENEQFF. The chain has TRBV19 and TRBJ2-1, with 10 nucleotides matching TRBD1. This CDR3 is built from 15 residues. Germline CDR1 and CDR2: LNHDA and SQIVND (reference sequence). V lost 4 bases to trimming and J lost 7 bases; unmatched junction nucleotides: 7. Complete variable domain (other parts from reference TRBV19 and TRBJ2-1): DGGITQSPKYLFRKEGQNVTLSCEQNLNHDAMYWYRQDPGQGLRLIYYSQIVNDFQKGDIAEGYSVSREKKESFPLTVTSAQKNPTAFYLCASSTFGTGENEQFFGPGTRLTVL.

Only a few counts were recorded for this clonotype. DNA of the CDR3: TGTGCCAGCATTCGGAGCGGGAATAATGAGCAGTTCTTC. This gives the protein CASIRSGNNEQFF. This sequence joins TRBV28 and TRBJ2-1, with 7 nucleotides matching TRBD2. V was clipped by 7 bases and J by 7 bases; unmatched bases: 7. Germline CDR1 MDHEN, CDR2 SYDVKM. The CDR3 consists of 13 residues.